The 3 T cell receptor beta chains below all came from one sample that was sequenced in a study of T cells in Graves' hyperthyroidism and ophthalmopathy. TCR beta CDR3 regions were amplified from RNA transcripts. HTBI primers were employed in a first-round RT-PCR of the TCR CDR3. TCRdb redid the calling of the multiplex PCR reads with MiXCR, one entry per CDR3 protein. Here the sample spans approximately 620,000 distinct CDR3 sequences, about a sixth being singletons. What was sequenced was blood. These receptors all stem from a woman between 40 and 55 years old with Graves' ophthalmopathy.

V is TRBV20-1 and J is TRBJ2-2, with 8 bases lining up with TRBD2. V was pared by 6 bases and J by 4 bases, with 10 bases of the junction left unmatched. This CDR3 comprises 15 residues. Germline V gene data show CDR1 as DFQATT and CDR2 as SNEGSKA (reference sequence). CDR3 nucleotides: TGCAGTGCCGGGCGGGGGGCGGCGAGCACCGGGGAGCTGTTTTTT. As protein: CSAGRGAASTGELFF.

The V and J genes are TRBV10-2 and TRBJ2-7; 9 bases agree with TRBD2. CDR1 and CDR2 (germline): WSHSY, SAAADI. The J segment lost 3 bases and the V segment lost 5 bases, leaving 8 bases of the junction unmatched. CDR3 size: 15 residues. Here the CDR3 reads CASSSSRTSVYEQYF. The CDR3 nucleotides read TGCGCCAGCAGTTCGTCCAGGACTAGCGTCTACGAGCAGTACTTC.

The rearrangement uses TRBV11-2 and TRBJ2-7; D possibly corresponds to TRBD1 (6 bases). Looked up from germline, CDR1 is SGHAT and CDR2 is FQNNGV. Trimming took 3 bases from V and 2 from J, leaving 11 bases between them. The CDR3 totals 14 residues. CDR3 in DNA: TGTGCCAGCAGCTTCTACAGGGTTGCCTACGAGCAGTACTTC. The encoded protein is CASSFYRVAYEQYF.